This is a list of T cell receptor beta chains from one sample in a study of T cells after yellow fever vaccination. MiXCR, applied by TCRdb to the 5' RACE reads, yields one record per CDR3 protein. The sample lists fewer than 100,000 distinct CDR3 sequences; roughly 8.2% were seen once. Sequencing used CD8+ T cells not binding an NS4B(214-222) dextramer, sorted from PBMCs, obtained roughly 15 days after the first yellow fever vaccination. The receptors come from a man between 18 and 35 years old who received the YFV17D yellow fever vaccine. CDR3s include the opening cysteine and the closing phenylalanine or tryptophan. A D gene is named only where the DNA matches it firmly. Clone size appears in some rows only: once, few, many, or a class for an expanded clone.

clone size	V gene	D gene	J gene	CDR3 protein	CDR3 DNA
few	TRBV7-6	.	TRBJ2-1	CASSSPAMGPGQFF	TGTGCCAGCAGCTCACCTGCTATGGGCCCGGGGCAGTTCTTC
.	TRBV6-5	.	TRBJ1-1	CASSYSGVATEAFF	TGTGCCAGCAGTTACTCAGGAGTGGCCACTGAAGCTTTCTTT
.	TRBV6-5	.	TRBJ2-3	CASSYGGPTDTQYF	TGTGCCAGCAGTTACGGGGGTCCCACAGATACGCAGTATTTT
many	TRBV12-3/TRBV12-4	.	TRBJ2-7	CASSLWQGGYEQYF	TGTGCCAGCAGTTTATGGCAGGGAGGTTACGAGCAGTACTTC
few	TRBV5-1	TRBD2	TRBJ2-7	CASSLAASGDLSYEQYF	TGCGCCAGCAGCTTGGCCGCTAGCGGGGACTTGTCCTACGAGCAGTACTTC
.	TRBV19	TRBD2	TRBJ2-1	CASSPSGGSYNEQFF	TGTGCCAGTAGTCCCTCCGGGGGGTCTTACAATGAGCAGTTCTTC
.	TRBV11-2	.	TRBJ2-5	CASSLVGGGETQYF	TGTGCCAGCAGCTTAGTTGGAGGGGGGGAGACCCAGTACTTC
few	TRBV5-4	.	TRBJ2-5	CASSSSRGAETQYF	TGTGCCAGCAGCTCAAGTCGTGGCGCCGAGACCCAGTACTTC
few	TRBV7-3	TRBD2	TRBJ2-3	CASSYLGGGSTDTQYF	TGTGCCAGCAGCTACCTAGGCGGGGGAAGCACAGATACGCAGTATTTT
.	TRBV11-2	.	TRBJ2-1	CASSPKGRGAYNEQFF	TGTGCCAGCAGCCCAAAGGGCCGGGGAGCCTACAATGAGCAGTTCTTC
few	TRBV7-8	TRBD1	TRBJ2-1	CASSLSTGGYGIYNEQFF	TGTGCCAGCAGCTTAAGCACAGGGGGTTATGGGATCTACAATGAGCAGTTCTTC
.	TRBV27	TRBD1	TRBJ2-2	CASSLRTGDIGELFF	TGTGCCAGCAGTCTACGGACAGGGGACATAGGGGAGCTGTTTTTT
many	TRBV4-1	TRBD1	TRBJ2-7	CASSQVRDSYEQYF	TGCGCCAGCAGCCAGGTCCGGGACAGCTACGAGCAGTACTTC
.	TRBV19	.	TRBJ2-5	CASSIYTRETQYF	TGTGCCAGTAGTATATATACTCGGGAGACCCAGTACTTC
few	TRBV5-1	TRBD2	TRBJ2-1	CASSLAVAGGNNEQFF	TGCGCCAGCAGCTTGGCTGTAGCGGGGGGGAACAATGAGCAGTTCTTC
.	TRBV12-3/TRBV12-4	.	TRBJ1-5	CASSYDTSDSVYPQHF	TGTGCCAGCAGCTACGACACCTCGGATTCTGTGTATCCCCAGCATTTT
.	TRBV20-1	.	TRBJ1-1	CSASSGTTNTEAFF	TGCAGTGCTAGTTCCGGGACAACGAACACTGAAGCTTTCTTT
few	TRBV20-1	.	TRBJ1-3	CSARTQGNTIYF	TGCAGTGCAAGGACACAAGGAAACACCATATATTTT
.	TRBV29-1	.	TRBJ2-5	CSVEGKQETQYF	TGCAGCGTTGAAGGAAAACAAGAGACCCAGTACTTC
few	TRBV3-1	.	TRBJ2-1	CASSQSRGNEQFF	TGTGCCAGCAGCCAAAGCAGGGGAAATGAGCAGTTCTTC
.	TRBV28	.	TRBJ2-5	CASSFGGYQETQYF	TGTGCCAGCAGTTTCGGAGGCTACCAAGAGACCCAGTACTTC
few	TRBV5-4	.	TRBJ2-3	CASSFPGTWEDTQYF	TGTGCCAGCAGCTTCCCCGGGACGTGGGAGGATACGCAGTATTTT
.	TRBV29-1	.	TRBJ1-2	CSVDLSSGYGYTF	TGCAGCGTTGATCTCTCCTCGGGGTATGGCTACACCTTC
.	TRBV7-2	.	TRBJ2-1	CASSLVSAISYNEQFF	TGTGCCAGCAGCTTAGTATCAGCGATATCCTACAATGAGCAGTTCTTC
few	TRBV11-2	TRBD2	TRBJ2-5	CASSLDVRTSGLTQYF	TGTGCCAGCAGCTTAGACGTGAGGACTAGCGGTTTGACCCAGTACTTC
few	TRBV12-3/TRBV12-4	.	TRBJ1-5	CASGRQEGQPQHF	TGTGCCAGCGGCCGGCAGGAGGGTCAGCCCCAGCATTTT
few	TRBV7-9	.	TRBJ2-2	CASNQGTNTGELFF	TGTGCCAGCAACCAGGGAACGAACACCGGGGAGCTGTTTTTT
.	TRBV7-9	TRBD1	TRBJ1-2	CASSRIRDSGGYTF	TGTGCCAGCAGCCGGATCCGGGACAGTGGTGGCTACACCTTC
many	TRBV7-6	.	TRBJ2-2	CASSLVGGATGELFF	TGTGCCAGCAGCTTAGTGGGGGGGGCCACCGGGGAGCTGTTTTTT
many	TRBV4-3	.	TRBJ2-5	CASSQDLGTQYF	TGCGCCAGCAGCCAAGATTTGGGGACCCAGTACTTC
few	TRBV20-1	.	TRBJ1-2	CSAREVEGGYTF	TGCAGTGCTAGAGAGGTCGAAGGGGGCTACACCTTC
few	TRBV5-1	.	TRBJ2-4	CASSLAGLAKNIQYF	TGCGCCAGCAGCTTGGCGGGACTAGCCAAAAACATTCAGTACTTC
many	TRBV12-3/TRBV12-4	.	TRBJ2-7	CASTHEVGYEQYF	TGTGCCAGCACTCACGAGGTAGGGTACGAGCAGTACTTC
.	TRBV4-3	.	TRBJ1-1	CASSQDLVRQLNTEAFF	TGCGCCAGCAGCCAAGATCTCGTAAGACAACTGAACACTGAAGCTTTCTTT
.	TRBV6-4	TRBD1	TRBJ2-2	CASSDSTGGGELFF	TGTGCCAGCAGTGACTCGACAGGGGGCGGGGAGCTGTTTTTT
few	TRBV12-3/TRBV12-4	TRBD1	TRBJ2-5	CASSPILTGAKETQYF	TGTGCCAGCAGTCCCATCCTGACAGGGGCGAAAGAGACCCAGTACTTC
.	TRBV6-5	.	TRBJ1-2	CASSYSGNLYGYTF	TGTGCCAGCAGTTACTCTGGCAACCTCTATGGCTACACCTTC
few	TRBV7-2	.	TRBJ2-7	CASSPSGRLEQYF	TGTGCCAGCAGCCCCTCAGGACGGCTCGAGCAGTACTTC
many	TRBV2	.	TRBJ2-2	CASSEGVNTGELFF	TGTGCCAGCAGTGAAGGCGTGAACACCGGGGAGCTGTTTTTT
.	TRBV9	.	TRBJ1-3	CASSGGAGNTIYF	TGTGCCAGCAGCGGGGGAGCTGGAAACACCATATATTTT
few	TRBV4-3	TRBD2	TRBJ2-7	CASSQDLGGGEQYF	TGCGCCAGCAGCCAAGATCTTGGGGGGGGCGAGCAGTACTTC
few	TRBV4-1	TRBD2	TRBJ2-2	CASSQPGTSENTGELFF	TGCGCCAGCAGCCAACCCGGGACTAGCGAGAACACCGGGGAGCTGTTTTTT
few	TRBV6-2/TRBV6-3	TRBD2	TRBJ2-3	CASSFLAGGSSTDTQYF	TGTGCCAGCAGTTTTCTAGCGGGGGGGTCTAGCACAGATACGCAGTATTTT
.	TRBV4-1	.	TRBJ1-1	CASSQDPGAMNTEAFF	TGCGCCAGCAGCCAAGACCCCGGGGCTATGAACACTGAAGCTTTCTTT
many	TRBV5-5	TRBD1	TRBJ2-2	CASSWPRTGGDTGELFF	TGTGCCAGCAGCTGGCCCCGGACAGGGGGCGATACCGGGGAGCTGTTTTTT
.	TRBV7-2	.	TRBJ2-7	CASSPGFYEQYF	TGTGCCAGCAGCCCGGGGTTCTACGAGCAGTACTTC
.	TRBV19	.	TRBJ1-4	CASSTRGGTTNEKLFF	TGTGCCAGTAGTACCCGCGGGGGTACAACTAATGAAAAACTGTTTTTT
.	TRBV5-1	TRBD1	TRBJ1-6	CASSYRGPGESPLHF	TGCGCCAGCAGCTACAGGGGGCCCGGGGAATCACCCCTCCACTTT
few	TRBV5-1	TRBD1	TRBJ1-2	CASSSTLGPGQGYYGYTF	TGCGCCAGCAGTTCTACCCTGGGACCCGGACAGGGGTACTATGGCTACACCTTC
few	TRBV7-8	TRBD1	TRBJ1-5	CASSGQGGYSNQPQHF	TGTGCCAGCAGTGGACAGGGAGGATATAGCAATCAGCCCCAGCATTTT
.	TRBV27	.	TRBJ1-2	CASSINRDGFPDGYTF	TGTGCCAGCAGCATAAACAGGGACGGATTCCCGGATGGCTACACCTTC